The present TCR beta chain was sequenced within a study of shared clonotypes between healthy human individuals (dated by TCRdb to about 2020). Looking at the study overall: The cohort comprised a couple of women and a few men aged 18 to 49 years. For each donor, CD4 naive and CD4 memory were each run on three plates, CD8 naive on two plates, and CD8 memory on one plate. To estimate repertoire size and how much clonotypes are shared between individuals, the study performed deep sequencing of blood TCR repertoires from roughly five healthy adults. Different laboratories and diverse techniques were used to prepare libraries and sequence TCR repertoires, to increase sequencing depth and limit assay-specific biases. Leukapheresis yielded between about 0.85 and 9.5 billion PBMCs per donor.

The CDR3 runs 13 amino acids, cysteine and phenylalanine included. Only the CDR3 DNA is retained, 39 bases long and in frame from the first base. For CDR1 and CDR2, the germline V gene lists SGHTA and FQGTGA. Here V drops 5 bases and J drops 9 bases, and the junction holds 7 bases not matched to any gene. For the CD8 naive samples, CD45RO-negative cells were positively selected for CCR7, yielding a CD45RA+CCR7+ population from which TemRA cells were excluded. The donors were healthy, HIV-negative adults who had no recently reported acute infections or vaccinations. Only Caucasian adults living in Nashville, Tennessee, USA were represented among the donors. Blood was obtained by leukapheresis, after which PBMCs were separated by Ficoll-Histopaque density gradient centrifugation and cryopreserved in liquid nitrogen vapor phase. Analytical flow cytometry was used to check the purity and quantity of every magnetically sorted T cell population. Each sorted fraction had its genomic DNA isolated and then quantified by UV absorbance on a Nanodrop 2000c.

For this clone: There is no known antigen for this receptor. The sample holds no much larger clone one base away, and base qualities are not on file.

What the work shows at the level of the full study, not this receptor alone: About 5% of naive CD4, roughly 3.5% of naive CD8, 2.3% of memory CD4, and about 0.4% of memory CD8 clonotypes were shared across several donors. Pairwise subsampling led to the expectation that sequencing depth would affect the degree of clonotype sharing among donors. Because the study included a small number of donors, the genetic and exposure-history diversity represented was limited. Incomplete sequencing was indicated by rarefaction of sorted-subset datasets, despite the large sequencing depth. Naive subsets generally had larger estimated clonotype richness than memory subsets. Compared with non-shared clonotypes, clonotypes shared by all four sorted-subset donors had higher generation probabilities. Only blood was sampled, and tissue TCR repertoires likely differ from those in blood.

TCR CDR3 regions were amplified from genomic DNA by multiplex PCR using the deep immunoSEQ assay. For each cell subset, the extracted genomic DNA was distributed evenly across all wells of several immunoSEQ 96-well plates, and each plate served as one replicate. For sorted subsets, roughly 200 ng of genomic DNA, equivalent to some 33,000 T cell genomes, went into each replicate PCR. Purified libraries were quantified with a Qubit 3.0 fluorometer, sized on a Bioanalyzer 2100, and re-quantified with the KAPA Library Quantification kit. Every immunoSEQ 96-well plate was sequenced on a dedicated single-read 150-cycle Illumina NextSeq 550 flow cell. The study's processing was this. Because the immunoSEQ output held only junctional sequences and lacked quality scores, the filtering could not match the filtering applied to full-length reads. Sequences were annotated with PyIR, a Python wrapper for IgBLAST v1.9, using IMGT germline references to assign V/J genes and CDR3. Reads were filtered out if the reads had weak V/J assignments (E-value above 1e-6), no CDR3, stop codons, out-of-frame junctions, or ambiguous translated residues. A V3J clonotype was defined by an identical inferred V gene, J gene, and CDR3 amino acid sequence. Percentage overlap between repertoires was calculated by dividing the number of shared unique clonotypes by the size of the smaller repertoire. Repertoire richness was assessed with RTK rarefaction, the Chao1 estimator, and Recon v2.1 estimates of unobserved clonotypes. For all TCRbeta clonotypes obtained by the gDNA method from a handful of donors, generation probabilities were computed with OLGA. TCRdb obtained this table from immuneACCESS and retained in-frame rearrangements with V and J assigned. These tables miss some clones; where compared with another copy, unresolved V genes account for less than half of the shortfall, and the remainder is unexplained. V and J calls and clone size follow that table, whereas D and trimming were derived from the DNA. This sample gives hundreds of thousands of clones in total; roughly 98% of them show up just once. The top ten hold approximately 0.3% of the sample.

The source of this sequence is a man aged 25 to 40 in good health. The sample comprised naive CD8+ T cells sorted from blood. What the cell subset or site label conveys for this sample: CD45RA+CCR7+. The V and J genes are TRBV7-3 and TRBJ2-1, and TRBD2 matches 7 of the central bases. CDR3 sequence: CASSTPGGGEQFF. The DNA sequence is TGTGCCAGCAGCACCCCGGGAGGTGGTGAGCAGTTCTTC.